The present entry profiles one TCR beta chain with its context. The sample contains more than one DNA sequence encoding this CDR3. Although they were nominally healthy when sampled, donors likely had unrecorded immune exposures. The data were obtained in a study of cytomegalovirus exposure and HLA in healthy donors. V shed 8 bases and J 2 bases; nucleotides not matched to a gene: 3. Germline lookup yields CDR1 LNHDA and CDR2 SQIVND (reference sequence). This CDR3 region has 13 residues. The PCR ran on 60 Vbeta and 13 Jbeta primers. Generated by immunoSEQ multiplex PCR, the TCRdb table keeps only in-frame clones and is missing some. This sample carries about 91,000 clones, around 89% of them seen once, and the ten largest clones take around 2.3%.

The clonotype was recovered from a man aged 18-30 years in good health and CMV-seronegative. The chain combines TRBV19 with TRBJ2-3; 8 bases fit TRBD2. Sequenced sample: PBMCs. CDR3 coding DNA: TGTGCCAGTTCTAGCGGGTCCACAGATACGCAGTATTTT. The encoded protein is CASSSGSTDTQYF.